Sequencing of this T cell receptor (beta chain) was carried out in a study of shared clonotypes between healthy human individuals. Profiled with immunoSEQ multiplex PCR; TCRdb holds only in-frame clones, not every one. The table shows roughly 1,800,000 clones, with approximately 94% occurring only once. This CDR3 has 15 amino acids. Trimming cost V 2 bases and J 4 bases; bases outside gene matches: 5. The germline gives CDR1 MNHEY, CDR2 SVGAGI. Positive CCR7 selection of CD45RO-negative cells yielded the naive CD8 cells, and terminally differentiated effector memory CD45RA+ cells were excluded. Comments on this clone: The antigen is not known.

Findings of the study overall: Rarefaction revealed incomplete sorted-subset sequencing despite large depth.

The chain joins TRBV6-5 to TRBJ1-1; TRBD1 agrees at 9 bases. The clonotype originates from a young man in good health. Material for sequencing was naive CD8+ T cells sorted from blood. In DNA, the CDR3 is TGTGCCAGCAGTTACCAGACAGGGGGGGCCACTGAAGCTTTCTTT. This sequence encodes CASSYQTGGATEAFF.